This T cell receptor beta chain was obtained from a study of neoadjuvant nivolumab and ipilimumab in lung cancer. Study-wide findings and caveats: Only two of four nivolumab-treated tumors gained richness and clonality by surgery. TCR richness and clonality were higher in tumors than adjacent uninvolved lung. Only a single major-pathologic-response sample was available for clonality analysis. Higher pretherapy blood TCR richness went with higher resected-tumor richness.

The germline gives CDR1 DFQATT, CDR2 SNEGSKA (reference sequence). The CDR3 totals 11 residues. V was shortened by 5 bases and J by 5 bases, with 10 bases between the two germline ends. The table came from immunoSEQ multiplex PCR; TCRdb's copy has only in-frame clones and leaves some out. The sample lists around 4,700 clones, over 65% seen once, with 3.3% in the top ten. Concerning this clone: Its antigen is unknown.

The receptor comes from an adult with non-small cell lung cancer. Some clones in this sample may be carry-over from other donors' samples. This chain joins TRBV20-1 and TRBJ2-7; D possibly corresponds to TRBD2 (6 bases). The sample was normal lung tissue adjacent to the tumor, taken after neoadjuvant nivolumab, alone or with ipilimumab, at or shortly before surgery. In nucleotides, the CDR3 is TGCAGTGCTGACGGCGGGGACGAGCAGTACTTC. It is translated as CSADGGDEQYF.